The next 19 T cell receptor beta chains were all read from a single sample in a study of blood T cell repertoires in COVID-19. Data came from immunoSEQ multiplex PCR; TCRdb stores just in-frame clones and leaves some out. Of some 94,000 clones in the sample, 85% to 90% were seen once. What was sequenced was peripheral blood. The origin of the receptors is a human donor in a cohort sampled during active COVID-19.

In this sample, this clone turned up a few times. This chain joins TRBV7-2 and TRBJ2-1; 13 bases line up with TRBD2. CDR1 is SGHTA, CDR2 FQGNSA, per germline. V lost 5 bases to trimming and J lost 6 bases; unmatched junction nucleotides: 7. This CDR3 contains 16 residues. The CDR3 here is CASSGRTSGRSNEQFF. The CDR3 DNA is TGTGCCAGCAGCGGGAGGACTAGCGGGAGAAGCAATGAGCAGTTCTTC.

The chain carries TRBV5-6 and TRBJ1-5, with 7 bases identical to TRBD1. The CDR3 has 14 residues. The germline gives CDR1 SGHDT, CDR2 YYEEEE. Trimming removed 2 bases from V and 1 base from J; junction bases left unmatched: 0. The CDR3 reads CASSFRGSNQPQHF. CDR3 DNA: TGTGCCAGCAGCTTCAGGGGGAGCAATCAGCCCCAGCATTTT. The entire variable domain, with the rest obtained from reference TRBV5-6 and TRBJ1-5, is as follows: DAGVTQSPTHLIKTRGQQVTLRCSPKSGHDTVSWYQQALGQGPQFIFQYYEEEERQRGNFPDRFSGHQFPNYSSELNVNALLLGDSALYLCASSFRGSNQPQHFGDGTRLSIL.

J is TRBJ1-3 and V is TRBV7-9; perhaps TRBD1 as D (5 bases). This CDR3 region has 14 residues. Germline CDR1 SEHNR, CDR2 FQNEAQ (reference sequence). With 5 bases removed from V and 2 bases from J, the gap between germline ends came to 10 bases. This chain's CDR3 is CASSHSGAGNTIYF. CDR3 coding DNA: TGTGCCAGCAGCCACTCGGGGGCTGGAAACACCATATATTTT.

The CDR3 protein is CASSESRTVGYTF. The DNA of the CDR3 is TGCGCCAGCAGTGAGTCCCGGACAGTGGGCTACACCTTC. This rearrangement joins TRBV10-2 to TRBJ1-2, with a tentative D call TRBD1 (6 bases). Trimming took 0 bases from V and 8 from J, leaving 10 bases between them. CDR1 and CDR2 from the germline V gene are WSHSY and SAAADI. The CDR3 loop spans 13 amino acids.

V gene TRBV7-3 combines with J gene TRBJ2-2; D might be TRBD2 (7 bases). The germline V gene encodes CDR1 SGHTA and CDR2 FQGTGA. V lost 2 bases and J lost 2, with 9 bases in between. CDR3 size: 15 residues. CDR3 in amino acids: CASSLAGANTGELFF. CDR3 nucleotides: TGTGCCAGCAGCTTAGCGGGGGCTAACACCGGGGAGCTGTTTTTT.

The DNA of the CDR3 is TGTGCCAGCAGTTCCCCGCACTTGAACACTGAAGCTTTCTTT. Protein: CASSSPHLNTEAFF. The rearrangement links TRBV6-2 or TRBV6-3 to TRBJ1-1; D remains ambiguous. V gave up 4 bases and J gave up 0 bases, with 9 bases separating them. Germline V gives CDR1 MNHEY, CDR2 SVGEGT. The CDR3 runs to 14 residues.

This clone has just a few counts. This chain links TRBV6-2 or TRBV6-3 with TRBJ2-2, with D unclear. Trimming pared 6 bases from V and 7 bases from J, leaving 9 bases between. CDR1 and CDR2 from the germline V gene are MNHEY and SVGEGT. The CDR3 has 12 amino acids. The CDR3 DNA reads TGTGCCAGCAGCCCCTACGGCGGGGAGCTGTTTTTT. As protein: CASSPYGGELFF.

This sequence joins TRBV6-5 and TRBJ2-7; 8 bases are a match to TRBD2. With V trimmed by 3 bases and J by 3 bases, 10 bases remained unmatched. In germline, CDR1 is MNHEY, CDR2 SVGAGI. CDR3 length: 16 residues. DNA of the CDR3: TGTGCCAGCAGTTATGGTAGCGGGAAGTCGAGCTACGAGCAGTACTTC. Amino acid sequence: CASSYGSGKSSYEQYF.

The CDR3 here is CASSLQGLNEQYF. The CDR3 bases are TGCGCCAGCAGCTTGCAGGGGCTGAACGAGCAGTACTTC. J is TRBJ2-7 and V is TRBV5-1, with D maybe TRBD1 (6 bases). Trimming took 1 base from V and 5 from J, leaving 10 bases between them. Per germline, CDR1 SGHRS and CDR2 YFSETQ. The CDR3 runs to 13 residues.

The chain has TRBV28 and TRBJ1-1, with 7 bases lining up with TRBD1. Germline V gene data show CDR1 as MDHEN and CDR2 as SYDVKM. This CDR3 region has 17 residues. The junction had 8 bases not matched to a gene; V was cut back by 0 bases and J by 1 base. CDR3 sequence reads: CASSLWAGGQPNTEAFF. The CDR3 coding sequence is TGTGCCAGCAGTTTATGGGCGGGGGGACAGCCGAACACTGAAGCTTTCTTT.

The chain is built from TRBV27 and TRBJ2-2, with a possible D match to TRBD2 (6 bases). This CDR3 has 14 residues. Trimming removed 3 bases at V and 5 bases at J, with 10 bases between. The germline gives CDR1 MNHEY, CDR2 SMNVEV (reference sequence). CDR3 sequence (DNA): TGTGCCAGCAGTTTGACTAGTCGTACCGGGGAGCTGTTTTTT. Translation gives CASSLTSRTGELFF.

This chain connects TRBV4-1 to TRBJ1-1; maybe TRBD1 (6 bases). CDR1 is MGHRA, CDR2 YSYEKL, per germline. The CDR3 sequence is 12 residues long. Trimming removed 1 base at V and 6 bases at J, with 6 bases between. The CDR3, as DNA: TGCGCCAGCAGCCAAGGGACAGCTGAAGCTTTCTTT. It is translated as CASSQGTAEAFF.

The chain has TRBV7-9 and TRBJ1-4; 9 nucleotides match TRBD1. CDR3 length equals 15 residues. Looked up from germline, CDR1 is SEHNR and CDR2 is FQNEAQ (reference sequence). Unmatched junction bases numbered 4, after V lost 5 bases and J lost 3 bases. CDR3 amino acids: CASSQQGAANEKLFF. The DNA for the CDR3 is TGTGCCAGCAGCCAACAGGGGGCGGCTAATGAAAAACTGTTTTTT.

The V and J genes are TRBV19 and TRBJ2-7, with D maybe TRBD1 (5 bases). The ends were cut back, 3 bases at V and 2 bases at J, with 11 bases in the middle. This CDR3 has 14 residues. Per germline, CDR1 LNHDA and CDR2 SQIVND (reference sequence). For the CDR3, the DNA is TGTGCCAGTAGTATTAACCCAGGGACCTACGAGCAGTACTTC. Amino acids: CASSINPGTYEQYF.

This rearrangement joins TRBV28 to TRBJ1-1; tentatively, D is TRBD1 (6 bases). V dropped 2 bases and J dropped 0 bases, with 13 bases sitting between them. Germline V CDR1 and CDR2: MDHEN, SYDVKM. The CDR3 loop spans 16 amino acids. The CDR3 loop reads CASSLGGPTMNTEAFF. The CDR3 DNA is TGTGCCAGCAGTTTAGGGGGCCCTACTATGAACACTGAAGCTTTCTTT.

The V gene is TRBV29-1, the J gene TRBJ2-2; D unresolved. This CDR3 contains 15 residues. Germline V gene sequence: CDR1 SQVTM, CDR2 ANQGSEA. V lost 4 bases and J lost 0, with 12 bases in between. The CDR3 DNA follows: TGCAGCGTTGGGGCCCGGCCAACGAACACCGGGGAGCTGTTTTTT. As protein: CSVGARPTNTGELFF.

The chain uses TRBV5-1 and TRBJ1-1, with D possibly being TRBD1 (5 bases). Germline CDR1 and CDR2: SGHRS and YFSETQ. Trimming stripped 4 bases from V and 1 base from J, with 8 bases between. The CDR3 runs 13 residues. The CDR3 here is CASSDQGNTEAFF. The CDR3 nucleotides are TGCGCCAGCAGCGATCAGGGGAACACTGAAGCTTTCTTT.

This clone was detected a few times. The chain carries TRBV14 and TRBJ1-6; 7 bases fit TRBD1. Germline CDR1 SGHDN, CDR2 FVKESK. The CDR3 runs 16 residues. The ends lost 3 bases at V and 4 bases at J; junction bases unmatched: 6. The DNA for the CDR3 is TGTGCCAGCAGCCACGGACCGGGACAGTATAATTCACCCCTCCACTTT. This encodes CASSHGPGQYNSPLHF.

This clone was found a few times. V is TRBV10-2 and J is TRBJ1-2; tentative D call: TRBD1 (5 bases). Germline-derived CDR1 and CDR2 are WSHSY and SAAADI. Between the trimmed V and J ends, which lost 7 bases and 7 bases, there was a span of 10 bases. The CDR3 has 11 amino acids. DNA of the CDR3: TGCGCCAGCAAAGGGGAGGCTGGCTACACCTTC. Translated, it gives CASKGEAGYTF.